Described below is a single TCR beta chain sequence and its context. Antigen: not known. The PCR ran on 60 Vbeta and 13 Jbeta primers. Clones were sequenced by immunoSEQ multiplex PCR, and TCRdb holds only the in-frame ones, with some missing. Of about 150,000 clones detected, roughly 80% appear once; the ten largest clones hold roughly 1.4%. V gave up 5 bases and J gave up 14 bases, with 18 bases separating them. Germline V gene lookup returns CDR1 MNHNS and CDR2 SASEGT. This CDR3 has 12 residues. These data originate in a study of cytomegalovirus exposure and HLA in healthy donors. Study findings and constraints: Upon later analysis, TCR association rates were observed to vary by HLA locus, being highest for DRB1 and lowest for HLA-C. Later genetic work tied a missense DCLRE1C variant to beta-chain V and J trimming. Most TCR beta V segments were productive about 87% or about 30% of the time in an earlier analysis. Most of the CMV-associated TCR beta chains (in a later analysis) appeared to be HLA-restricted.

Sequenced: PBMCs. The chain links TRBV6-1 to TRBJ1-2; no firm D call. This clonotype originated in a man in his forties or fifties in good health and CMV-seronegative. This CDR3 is CASSYYGQVPTF. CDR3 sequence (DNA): TGTGCCAGCAGTTATTACGGTCAGGTCCCTACCTTC.